There are many counts of the clone carrying this TCR beta chain. As yet, its antigen is unknown. This record comes from a study of cytomegalovirus exposure and HLA in healthy donors. Whole-study findings and limits: Investigators reported 164 TCR beta chains as tied to cytomegalovirus.

TCRdb's copy holds only in-frame clones and misses some; the assay was immunoSEQ multiplex PCR. The sample consists of some 150,000 clones, 86% of them appearing once. In germline, CDR1 is SGHVS, CDR2 FQNEAQ. The V and J ends lost 7 bases and 5 bases respectively, with 14 bases between them. The length of the CDR3 is 13 residues. The TCR sequence derives from a human donor in good health. The chain is built from TRBV7-8 and TRBJ1-1; a possible D gene is TRBD1 (6 bases). Sequenced input: PBMCs. CDR3 coding DNA: TGTGCCAGCACCGAGGGGGGGTGGACTGAAGCTTTCTTT. Its protein product is CASTEGGWTEAFF.